Each of the 30 T cell receptor beta chains below was sequenced from the same sample in a study of technical replicates of blood from a handful of donors. Libraries were prepared by immunoSEQ multiplex PCR; TCRdb keeps only in-frame clonotypes and omits some of them. Altogether some 75,000 clones are present, approximately 97% being singletons, with the ten largest covering about 0.3%. The specimen was T cells isolated from PBMCs. These receptors were obtained from a human donor in good health.

The chain recombines TRBV12-5 with TRBJ2-2, with D unclear. This CDR3 has 14 residues. Germline V lookup: CDR1 LGHNT, CDR2 FRNRAP. The germline V and J ends were trimmed by 0 bases and 5 bases, with 7 bases remaining between them. DNA for the CDR3: TGTGCTAGTGGTTTGGTACCACGGACCGGGGAGCTGTTTTTT. This gives the protein CASGLVPRTGELFF.

The chain uses TRBV20-1 and TRBJ1-1; D gene unclear. CDR1 and CDR2 from the germline V gene are DFQATT and SNEGSKA (reference sequence). Trimming shortened V by 5 bases and J by 3 bases, and 7 bases separated the two germline ends. This CDR3 comprises 11 residues. The CDR3 DNA sequence: TGCAGTGCTCTGAGAGACACTGAAGCTTTCTTT. It codes for CSALRDTEAFF.

The rearrangement uses TRBV7-8 and TRBJ2-7, with TRBD2 matching 12 bases. Germline assignment: CDR1 SGHVS and CDR2 FQNEAQ. The CDR3 consists of 16 residues. V lost 2 bases to trimming and J lost 4 bases; unmatched junction nucleotides: 6. The DNA for the CDR3 is TGTGCCAGCAGCTTACCCAGAACTAGCGGGAGGTACGAGCAGTACTTC. It codes for CASSLPRTSGRYEQYF.

The chain is built from TRBV4-3 and TRBJ2-3, with D unresolved. The CDR3 has 16 amino acids. V was cut by 1 base and J by 2 bases, with 13 bases left in between. CDR1 is LGHNA and CDR2 is YSLEER in the germline V gene. CDR3: CASSQADWKPTDTQYF. DNA for the CDR3: TGCGCCAGCAGCCAAGCTGACTGGAAACCCACAGATACGCAGTATTTT.

The chain joins TRBV5-4 to TRBJ1-4; TRBD1 agrees at 11 bases. The V gene end was trimmed by 4 bases and the J gene end by 6 bases; junction bases not matched to a gene: 5. The CDR3 length is 15 residues. The germline V gene has CDR1 SGHNT and CDR2 YYREEE (reference sequence). The CDR3 DNA reads TGTGCCAGCAGCCCTAGGACAGGGGGCGATGAAAAACTGTTTTTT. It codes for CASSPRTGGDEKLFF.

V usage is TRBV29-1 and J usage is TRBJ1-2; possible D gene TRBD1, 5 bases. Germline values: CDR1 SQVTM, CDR2 ANQGSEA. V lost 3 bases and J 6 bases, leaving 11 bases between the germline ends. This CDR3 is 12 amino acids long. Here the CDR3 reads CSVDGRGDGYTF. The CDR3 nucleotides read TGCAGCGTTGATGGGCGGGGGGATGGCTACACCTTC. Using reference TRBV29-1 and TRBJ1-2 for the parts outside the CDR3, the full variable domain is SAVISQKPSRDICQRGTSLTIQCQVDSQVTMMFWYRQQPGQSLTLIATANQGSEATYESGFVIDKFPISRPNLTFSTLTVSNMSPEDSSIYLCSVDGRGDGYTFGSGTRLTVV.

The CDR3 sequence: CASSGQTYEQYF. As DNA, the CDR3 is TGTGCCAGCAGCGGACAGACCTACGAGCAGTACTTC. The chain recombines TRBV6-4 with TRBJ2-7, with D maybe TRBD1 (6 bases). Between the trimmed V and J ends, which lost 6 bases and 2 bases, there was a span of 8 bases. Germline assignment: CDR1 MRHNA and CDR2 SNTAGT. CDR3 length: 12 amino acids.

This sequence joins TRBV10-1 and TRBJ2-7; weak D call: TRBD1 (6 bases). Germline assignment: CDR1 WNHNN and CDR2 SYGVQD (reference sequence). This CDR3 contains 13 residues. V gave up 3 bases and J gave up 2 bases, with 8 bases separating them. The CDR3 DNA sequence: TGCGCCAGCAGTGATGGACAGACCTACGAGCAGTACTTC. This sequence encodes CASSDGQTYEQYF.

CDR3 loop: CASSPPILGTLDYGYTF. The CDR3 coding sequence is TGTGCCAGCTCACCACCAATCTTGGGGACTTTGGACTATGGCTACACCTTC. The rearrangement uses TRBV18 and TRBJ1-2, with a weak D call TRBD1 (5 bases). Germline CDR1 and CDR2: KGHSH and LQKENI. The CDR3 loop spans 17 amino acids. Trimming took 0 bases from V and 3 from J, leaving 17 bases between them.

This chain links TRBV7-9 with TRBJ1-5; no definite D call. This CDR3 contains 15 residues. Per germline, CDR1 SEHNR and CDR2 FQNEAQ (reference sequence). V was cut by 2 bases and J by 4 bases, with 12 bases left in between. The CDR3 spells CASSLLSSGNQPQHF. CDR3 nucleotide sequence: TGTGCCAGCAGCTTACTTTCATCGGGGAATCAGCCCCAGCATTTT.

The chain employs TRBV7-8 and TRBJ2-7; TRBD1 aligns across 8 bases. The CDR3 has 13 residues. The germline V gene has CDR1 SGHVS and CDR2 FQNEAQ. Germline trimming cut 8 bases from V and 2 bases from J; bases unmatched to any gene: 5. Written as DNA, the CDR3 is TGTGCCAGCGCGGACAGGGTCACCTACGAGCAGTACTTC. Its translation is CASADRVTYEQYF.

The chain carries TRBV7-9 and TRBJ1-2; 7 positions match TRBD1. V trimming: 3 bases; J trimming: 1 base; junction bases outside the gene matches: 2. The CDR3 loop spans 14 amino acids. The germline CDR1 and CDR2 sequences are SEHNR and FQNEAQ (reference sequence). The CDR3 loop reads CASSFPGGNYGYTF. The DNA of the CDR3 is TGTGCCAGCAGCTTTCCAGGGGGTAACTATGGCTACACCTTC.

The V gene is TRBV11-2, the J gene TRBJ2-7; TRBD2 matches at 8 bases. Germline lookup yields CDR1 SGHAT and CDR2 FQNNGV. V was clipped by 5 bases and J by 4 bases; unmatched bases: 19. This CDR3 has 18 residues. In nucleotides, the CDR3 is TGTGCCAGCAGCCGGGCGGGACGATCAAAGCGGGAGTGGTACGAGCAGTACTTC. Encoded protein: CASSRAGRSKREWYEQYF. Together with reference TRBV11-2 and TRBJ2-7, the CDR3 gives the full variable domain: EAGVAQSPRYKIIEKRQSVAFWCNPISGHATLYWYQQILGQGPKLLIQFQNNGVVDDSQLPKDRFSAERLKGVDSTLKIQPAKLEDSAVYLCASSRAGRSKREWYEQYFGPGTRLTVT.

The gene calls are TRBV7-9 and TRBJ2-3; D gene uncertain. V was shortened by 3 bases and J by 3 bases, with 7 bases between the two germline ends. CDR1 is SEHNR, CDR2 FQNEAQ, per germline (reference sequence). The CDR3 runs to 13 residues. In DNA, the CDR3 is TGTGCCAGCAGCTTCACCGAGACAGATACGCAGTATTTT. Amino acids: CASSFTETDTQYF.

Written as DNA, the CDR3 is TGTGCCTGGAGTTCAACGACAGGGGGAGGTTTATATAGCAATCAGCCCCAGCATTTT. Protein: CAWSSTTGGGLYSNQPQHF. This chain connects TRBV30 to TRBJ1-5; 9 positions agree with TRBD1. This CDR3 comprises 19 residues. V shed 2 bases, J shed 0 bases, and the junction held 14 bases outside the gene matches. Per the germline V gene, CDR1 is GTSNPN and CDR2 is SVGIG (reference sequence).

The chain couples TRBV6-5 to TRBJ2-3; D might be TRBD1 (5 bases). Germline CDR1 is MNHEY and CDR2 is SVGAGI. V lost 7 bases to trimming and J lost 6 bases, with 17 bases between them. This CDR3 contains 14 residues. The CDR3 region is CASTLNRQGDTQYF. DNA for the CDR3: TGTGCCAGCACCTTGAACCGCCAGGGCGATACGCAGTATTTT.

The chain links TRBV14 to TRBJ2-7, with 7 nucleotides matching TRBD1. Looked up from germline, CDR1 is SGHDN and CDR2 is FVKESK. There are 15 residues in the CDR3. V lost 1 base to trimming and J lost 3 bases; unmatched junction nucleotides: 6. The CDR3 is CASSQATGVGYEQYF. CDR3 in DNA: TGTGCCAGCAGCCAAGCAACAGGGGTAGGCTACGAGCAGTACTTC.

The chain uses TRBV25-1 and TRBJ2-7; weak D call: TRBD2 (5 bases). Germline V gene sequence: CDR1 MGHDK, CDR2 SYGVNS. The CDR3 totals 13 residues. Trimming stripped 5 bases from V and 0 bases from J, with 8 bases between. CDR3 protein: CASSWRSSYEQYF. CDR3 DNA: TGTGCCAGCAGTTGGAGGAGCTCCTACGAGCAGTACTTC.

This CDR3 is CASSLARGLEQYF. The CDR3 bases are TGTGCCAGCAGTTTGGCGAGGGGGCTCGAGCAGTACTTC. This rearrangement joins TRBV27 to TRBJ2-7; 7 bases agree with TRBD1. Looked up from germline, CDR1 is MNHEY and CDR2 is SMNVEV (reference sequence). The CDR3 runs 13 residues. J lost 6 bases, V lost 3 bases, and 5 bases had no gene match.

The rearrangement joins TRBV10-3 to TRBJ2-5, with 7 bases identical to TRBD2. Trimming removed 0 bases from V and 3 bases from J; junction bases left unmatched: 7. This CDR3 region has 16 residues. Germline V gene sequence: CDR1 ENHRY, CDR2 SYGVKD. In DNA form, the CDR3 reads TGTGCCATCAGTGAGTCGGGGGACTACTCCAAAGAGACCCAGTACTTC. Protein sequence: CAISESGDYSKETQYF.

As DNA, the CDR3 is TGTGCCAGCACCGCATTGGGGACAGGGGATTCGGACACTGAAGCTTTCTTT. Translated: CASTALGTGDSDTEAFF. The genes are TRBV28 and TRBJ1-1; TRBD1 matches at 10 bases. Germline-derived CDR1 and CDR2 are MDHEN and SYDVKM. Trimming cost V 7 bases and J 3 bases; bases outside gene matches: 14. This CDR3 has 17 amino acids.

The rearrangement uses TRBV6-5 and TRBJ1-3, with D tentatively TRBD1 (5 bases). The CDR3 is made up of 13 amino acids. Between the trimmed V and J ends, which lost 2 bases and 8 bases, there was a span of 10 bases. Germline V gives CDR1 MNHEY, CDR2 SVGAGI. The CDR3 loop reads CASSYGGGDTIYF. In nucleotides, the CDR3 is TGTGCCAGCAGTTACGGGGGGGGAGACACCATATATTTT.

This chain connects TRBV27 to TRBJ2-7; D unclear. The germline V gene has CDR1 MNHEY and CDR2 SMNVEV (reference sequence). The CDR3 has 15 amino acids. The ends were cut back, 6 bases at V and 3 bases at J, with 18 bases in the middle. CDR3 region: CASSPLAELFYEQYF. For the CDR3, the DNA is TGTGCCAGCAGCCCTTTGGCGGAACTCTTCTACGAGCAGTACTTC.

This chain uses TRBV5-1 with TRBJ2-5; D perhaps matches TRBD1 (6 bases). The CDR3 extends over 15 amino acids. The germline V and J ends were trimmed by 0 bases and 4 bases, with 13 bases remaining between them. Germline V gene sequence: CDR1 SGHRS, CDR2 YFSETQ. This CDR3 is CASSLEQGFRETQYF. The CDR3, as DNA: TGCGCCAGCAGCTTGGAACAGGGATTCAGAGAGACCCAGTACTTC.

The V gene is TRBV27, the J gene TRBJ1-4, with TRBD1 matching 7 bases. This CDR3 region has 14 residues. The V and J ends lost 6 bases and 5 bases, in that order; junction bases with no gene match: 6. Germline V CDR1 and CDR2: MNHEY, SMNVEV (reference sequence). The CDR3 sequence is CASSRTGRNEKLFF. The CDR3 region has the DNA TGTGCCAGCAGCAGGACAGGTCGGAATGAAAAACTGTTTTTT.

CDR3 nucleotide sequence: TGTGCCAGCAGTTACAGGGGGCAGGAAGGCTACACCTTC. It codes for CASSYRGQEGYTF. The chain combines TRBV6-6 with TRBJ1-2; TRBD1 matches at 7 bases. The CDR3 consists of 13 residues. V shed 2 bases and J 8 bases; nucleotides not matched to a gene: 5. CDR1 MNHNY and CDR2 SVGAGI come from the germline V gene (reference sequence).

CDR3 region: CASSGLGASGTYEQYF. The CDR3 bases are TGTGCCAGCAGTGGGCTGGGTGCTAGCGGAACCTACGAGCAGTACTTC. The chain couples TRBV6-4 to TRBJ2-7; TRBD2 matches 7 bases. Germline assignment: CDR1 MRHNA and CDR2 SNTAGT. This CDR3 contains 16 residues. Trimming removed 4 bases from V and 2 bases from J; junction bases left unmatched: 11.

The chain recombines TRBV5-1 with TRBJ2-1; D remains unclear. The CDR3 sequence is 16 residues long. Deletions cut 0 bases from V and 0 bases from J, with 10 bases between. Germline-derived CDR1 and CDR2 are SGHRS and YFSETQ. CDR3 loop: CASSLGRIDSYNEQFF. The CDR3, as DNA: TGCGCCAGCAGCTTGGGGCGGATTGACTCCTACAATGAGCAGTTCTTC.

V usage is TRBV6-6 and J usage is TRBJ1-5; D is ambiguous. CDR3 size: 13 residues. Trimming removed 6 bases at V and 4 bases at J, with 10 bases between. The germline V gene encodes CDR1 MNHNY and CDR2 SVGAGI (reference sequence). The CDR3 sequence is CASRQSVNQPQHF. The CDR3 DNA reads TGTGCCAGCAGGCAAAGCGTAAATCAGCCCCAGCATTTT.

This clone was found once. The genes are TRBV11-2 and TRBJ2-3; 7 nucleotides align to TRBD2. The CDR3 runs to 15 residues. The trim removed 4 bases at V and 6 bases at J, leaving 10 bases unmatched. Germline values: CDR1 SGHAT, CDR2 FQNNGV. This chain's CDR3 is CASSSDLAGVDTQYF. The CDR3, as DNA: TGTGCCAGCAGCTCGGACTTGGCGGGAGTGGATACGCAGTATTTT.